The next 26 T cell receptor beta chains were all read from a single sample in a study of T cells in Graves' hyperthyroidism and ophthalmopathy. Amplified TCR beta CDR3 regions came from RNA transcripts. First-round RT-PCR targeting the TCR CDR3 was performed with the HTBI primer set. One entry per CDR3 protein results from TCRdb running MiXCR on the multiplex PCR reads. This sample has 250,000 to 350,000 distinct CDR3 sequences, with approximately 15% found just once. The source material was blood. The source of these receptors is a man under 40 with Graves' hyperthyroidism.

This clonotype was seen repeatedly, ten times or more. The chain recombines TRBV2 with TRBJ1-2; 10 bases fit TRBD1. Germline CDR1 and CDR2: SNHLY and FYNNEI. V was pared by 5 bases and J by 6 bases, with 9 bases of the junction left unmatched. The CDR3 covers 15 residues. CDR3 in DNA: TGTGCCAGCAGTCCGATTTGGACAGGGGGAAATGGCTACACCTTC. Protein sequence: CASSPIWTGGNGYTF.

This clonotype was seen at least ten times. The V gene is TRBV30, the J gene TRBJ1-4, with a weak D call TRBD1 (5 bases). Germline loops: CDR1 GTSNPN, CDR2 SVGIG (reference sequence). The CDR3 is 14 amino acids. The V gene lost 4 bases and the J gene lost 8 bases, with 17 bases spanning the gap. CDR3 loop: CAWNNGQVGEKLFF. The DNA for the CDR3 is TGTGCCTGGAATAATGGACAAGTGGGGGAAAAACTGTTTTTT.

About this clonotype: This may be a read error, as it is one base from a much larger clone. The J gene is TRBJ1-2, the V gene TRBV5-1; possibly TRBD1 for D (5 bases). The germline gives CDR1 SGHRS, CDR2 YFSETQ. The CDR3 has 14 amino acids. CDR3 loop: CASRGDSANHGYTF. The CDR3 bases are TGCGCCAGCAGAGGTGACAGCGCTAACCATGGCTACACCTTC.

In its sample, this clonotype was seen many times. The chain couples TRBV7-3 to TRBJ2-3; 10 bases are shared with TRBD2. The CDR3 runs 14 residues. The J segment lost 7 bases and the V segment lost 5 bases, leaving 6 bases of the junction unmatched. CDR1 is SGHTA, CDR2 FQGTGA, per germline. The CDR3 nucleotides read TGTGCCAGCAGCCCAACTAGCGGGGCGAATACGCAGTATTTT. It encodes CASSPTSGANTQYF.

The CDR3 DNA reads TGTGCCACCAGCACAAAATTGGGACCGAACATTCAGTACTTC. Amino acid sequence: CATSTKLGPNIQYF. V gene TRBV15 combines with J gene TRBJ2-4; D is possibly TRBD1 or TRBD2 (5 bases each). This CDR3 is 14 amino acids long. V lost 4 bases and J 7 bases, leaving 14 bases between the germline ends. Germline loops: CDR1 LNHNV, CDR2 YYDKDF (reference sequence).

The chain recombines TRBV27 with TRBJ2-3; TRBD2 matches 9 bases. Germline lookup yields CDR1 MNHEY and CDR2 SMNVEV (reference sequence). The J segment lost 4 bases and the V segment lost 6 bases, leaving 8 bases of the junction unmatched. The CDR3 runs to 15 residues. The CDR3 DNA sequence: TGTGCCAGCAGACCCGGGACTAGCTTAGCAGATACGCAGTATTTT. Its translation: CASRPGTSLADTQYF.

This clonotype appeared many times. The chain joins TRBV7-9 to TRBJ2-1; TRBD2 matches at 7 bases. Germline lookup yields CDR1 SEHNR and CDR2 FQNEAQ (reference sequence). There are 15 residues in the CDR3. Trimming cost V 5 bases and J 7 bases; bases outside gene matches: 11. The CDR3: CASSPRGGVDNEQFF. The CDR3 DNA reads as TGTGCCAGCAGCCCGCGCGGGGGAGTAGATAATGAGCAGTTCTTC.

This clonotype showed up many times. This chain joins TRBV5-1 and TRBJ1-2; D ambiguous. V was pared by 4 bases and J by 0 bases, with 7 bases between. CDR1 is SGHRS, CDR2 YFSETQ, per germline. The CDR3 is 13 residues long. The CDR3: CASSLTSNYGYTF. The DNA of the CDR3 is TGCGCCAGCAGCCTAACCTCTAACTATGGCTACACCTTC.

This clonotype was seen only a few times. Written as DNA, the CDR3 is TGTGCCAGCAGCCAAGTCGACCTTGGCTACACCTTC. This gives the protein CASSQVDLGYTF. This rearrangement joins TRBV3-1 to TRBJ1-2; D gene unclear. The CDR3 extends over 12 amino acids. The germline CDR1 and CDR2 sequences are LGHDT and YNNKEL (reference sequence). V gave up 1 base and J gave up 7 bases, with 7 bases separating them.

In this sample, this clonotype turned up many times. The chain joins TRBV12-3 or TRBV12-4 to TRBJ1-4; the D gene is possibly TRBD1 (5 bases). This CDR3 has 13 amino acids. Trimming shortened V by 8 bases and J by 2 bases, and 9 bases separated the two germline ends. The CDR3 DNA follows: TGTGCCAGCGCGACAGTTACTAATGAAAAACTGTTTTTT. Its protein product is CASATVTNEKLFF.

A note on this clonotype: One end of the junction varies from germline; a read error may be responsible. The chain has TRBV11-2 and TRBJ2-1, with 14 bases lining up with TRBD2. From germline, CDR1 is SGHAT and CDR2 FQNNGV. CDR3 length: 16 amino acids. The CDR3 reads CASVRTSGRSYNEQFF. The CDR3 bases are TGCGCCAGCGTCCGGACTAGCGGGAGGAGTTACAATGAGCAGTTCTTC.

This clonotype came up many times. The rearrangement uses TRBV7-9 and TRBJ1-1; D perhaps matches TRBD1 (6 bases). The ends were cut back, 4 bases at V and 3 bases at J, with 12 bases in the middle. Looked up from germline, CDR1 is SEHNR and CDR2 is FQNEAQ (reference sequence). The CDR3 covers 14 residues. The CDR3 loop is CASSSQGGDTEAFF. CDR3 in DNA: TGTGCCAGCAGCTCACAAGGGGGAGACACTGAAGCTTTCTTT. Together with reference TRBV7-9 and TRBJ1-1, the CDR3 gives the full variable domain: DTGVSQNPRHKITKRGQNVTFRCDPISEHNRLYWYRQTLGQGPEFLTYFQNEAQLEKSRLLSDRFSAERPKGSFSTLEIQRTEQGDSAMYLCASSSQGGDTEAFFGQGTRLTVV.

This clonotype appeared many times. CDR3 nucleotides: TGTGCCAGCTCACCCTCTTATAGCAATCAGCCCCAGCATTTT. This codes for CASSPSYSNQPQHF. J is TRBJ1-5 and V is TRBV18; no reliable D call. CDR1 KGHSH and CDR2 LQKENI come from the germline V gene. This CDR3 has 14 amino acids. V was clipped by 3 bases and J by 0 bases, with 6 bases between them.

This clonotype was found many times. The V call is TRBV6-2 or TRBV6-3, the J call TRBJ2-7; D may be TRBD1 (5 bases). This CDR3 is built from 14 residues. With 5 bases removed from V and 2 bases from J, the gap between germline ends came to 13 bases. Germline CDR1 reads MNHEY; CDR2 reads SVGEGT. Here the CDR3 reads CASSIDSPPYEQYF. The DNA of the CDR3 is TGTGCCAGCAGTATAGACAGTCCTCCCTACGAGCAGTACTTC.

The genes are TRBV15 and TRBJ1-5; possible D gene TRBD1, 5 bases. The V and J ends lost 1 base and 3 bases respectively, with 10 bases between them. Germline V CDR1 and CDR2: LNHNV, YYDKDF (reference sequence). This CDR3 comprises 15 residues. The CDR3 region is CATSRVPGPNQPQHF. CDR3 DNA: TGTGCCACCAGCAGAGTCCCAGGGCCCAATCAGCCCCAGCATTTT.

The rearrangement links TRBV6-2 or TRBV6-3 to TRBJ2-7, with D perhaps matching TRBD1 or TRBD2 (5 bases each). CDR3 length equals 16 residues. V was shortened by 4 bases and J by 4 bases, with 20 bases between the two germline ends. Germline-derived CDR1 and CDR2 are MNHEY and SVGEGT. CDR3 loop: CASSLYRGRRLYEQYF. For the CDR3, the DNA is TGTGCCAGCAGTTTGTATCGGGGACGCCGCCTTTACGAGCAGTACTTC.

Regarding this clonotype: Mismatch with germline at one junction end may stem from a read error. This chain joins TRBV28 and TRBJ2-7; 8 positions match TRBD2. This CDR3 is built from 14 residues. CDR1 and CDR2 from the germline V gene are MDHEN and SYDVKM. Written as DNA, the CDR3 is TGTGGCAGCCGTCCGGCGGGGGGATCCTACGAGCAGTACTTC. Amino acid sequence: CGSRPAGGSYEQYF.

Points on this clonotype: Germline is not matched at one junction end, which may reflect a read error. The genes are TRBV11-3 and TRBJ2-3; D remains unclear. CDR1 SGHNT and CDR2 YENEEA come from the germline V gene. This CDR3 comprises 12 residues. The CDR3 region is CDSSSRSDTQYF. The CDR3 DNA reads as TGTGACAGCAGTTCTAGATCAGATACGCAGTATTTT. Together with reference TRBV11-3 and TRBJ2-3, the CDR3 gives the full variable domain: EAGVVQSPRYKIIEKKQPVAFWCNPISGHNTLYWYLQNLGQGPELLIRYENEEAVDDSQLPKDRFSAERLKGVDSTLKIQPAELGDSAVYLCDSSSRSDTQYFGPGTRLTVL.

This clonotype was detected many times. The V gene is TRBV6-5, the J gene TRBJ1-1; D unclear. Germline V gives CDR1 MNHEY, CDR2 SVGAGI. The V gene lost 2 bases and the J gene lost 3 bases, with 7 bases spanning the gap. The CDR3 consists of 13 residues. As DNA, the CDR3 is TGTGCCAGCAGTTACGTGGAGGACACTGAAGCTTTCTTT. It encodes CASSYVEDTEAFF.

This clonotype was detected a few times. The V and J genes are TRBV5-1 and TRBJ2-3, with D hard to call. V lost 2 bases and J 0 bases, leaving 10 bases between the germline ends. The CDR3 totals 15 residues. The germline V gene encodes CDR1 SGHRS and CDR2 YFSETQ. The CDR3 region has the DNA TGCGCCAGCAGCTTTGGCTACCCTAGCACAGATACGCAGTATTTT. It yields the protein CASSFGYPSTDTQYF.

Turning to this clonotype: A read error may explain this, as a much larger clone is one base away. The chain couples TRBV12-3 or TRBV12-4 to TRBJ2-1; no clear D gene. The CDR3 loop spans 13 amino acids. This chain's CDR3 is CASSFNVPNGQFF. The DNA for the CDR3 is TGTGCCAGCAGTTTCAATGTCCCTAATGGGCAGTTCTTC.

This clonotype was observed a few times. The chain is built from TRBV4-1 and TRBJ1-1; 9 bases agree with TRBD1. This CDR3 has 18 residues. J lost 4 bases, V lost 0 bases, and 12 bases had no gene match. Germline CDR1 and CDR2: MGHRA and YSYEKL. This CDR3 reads CASSQDQGGTGRGTEAFF. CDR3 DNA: TGCGCCAGCAGCCAAGATCAGGGGGGGACAGGGAGGGGCACTGAAGCTTTCTTT.

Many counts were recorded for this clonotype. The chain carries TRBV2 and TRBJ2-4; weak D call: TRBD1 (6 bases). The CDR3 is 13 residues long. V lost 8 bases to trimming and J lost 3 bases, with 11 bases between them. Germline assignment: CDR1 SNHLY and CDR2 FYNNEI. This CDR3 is CASWGQGKNIQYF. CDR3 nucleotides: TGTGCCAGCTGGGGGCAAGGCAAAAACATTCAGTACTTC.

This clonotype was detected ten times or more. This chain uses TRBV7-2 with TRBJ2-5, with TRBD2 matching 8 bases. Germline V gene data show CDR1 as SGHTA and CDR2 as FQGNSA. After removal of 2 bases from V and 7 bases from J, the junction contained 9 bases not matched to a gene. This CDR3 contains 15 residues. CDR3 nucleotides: TGTGCCAGCAGCTTATTTATCGGACTAGCTTGGACCCAGTACTTC. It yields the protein CASSLFIGLAWTQYF.

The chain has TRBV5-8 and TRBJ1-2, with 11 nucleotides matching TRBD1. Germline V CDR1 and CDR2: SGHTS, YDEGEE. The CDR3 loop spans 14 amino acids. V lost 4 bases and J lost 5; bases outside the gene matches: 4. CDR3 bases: TGTGCCAGCAGCCCCGGACAGGGGGCATATGGCTACACCTTC. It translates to CASSPGQGAYGYTF.

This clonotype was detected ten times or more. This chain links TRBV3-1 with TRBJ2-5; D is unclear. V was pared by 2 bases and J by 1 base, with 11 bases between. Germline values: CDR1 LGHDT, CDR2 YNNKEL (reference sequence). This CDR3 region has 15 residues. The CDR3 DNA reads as TGTGCCAGCAGCCAAATGACATTGGGCCAAGAGACCCAGTACTTC. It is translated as CASSQMTLGQETQYF.